This T cell receptor (beta chain) was identified in a study of blood T cell repertoires in COVID-19. Trimming took off 5 bases at V and 0 bases at J, with 16 bases between the two ends. The CDR3 runs to 16 residues. Germline-derived CDR1 and CDR2 are SGHRS and YFSETQ. Measured with immunoSEQ multiplex PCR; TCRdb has only the in-frame clones, and not every one. The sample holds about 160,000 clones, over 85% seen once. Sequenced input: peripheral blood. The sequence was obtained from a woman in her forties or fifties with acute or convalescent COVID-19. This chain uses TRBV5-1 with TRBJ2-3, with a possible D match to TRBD2 (5 bases). DNA of the CDR3: TGCGCCAGCAGGGGCAGGACTTTTACTAGCACAGATACGCAGTATTTT. Amino acids: CASRGRTFTSTDTQYF.